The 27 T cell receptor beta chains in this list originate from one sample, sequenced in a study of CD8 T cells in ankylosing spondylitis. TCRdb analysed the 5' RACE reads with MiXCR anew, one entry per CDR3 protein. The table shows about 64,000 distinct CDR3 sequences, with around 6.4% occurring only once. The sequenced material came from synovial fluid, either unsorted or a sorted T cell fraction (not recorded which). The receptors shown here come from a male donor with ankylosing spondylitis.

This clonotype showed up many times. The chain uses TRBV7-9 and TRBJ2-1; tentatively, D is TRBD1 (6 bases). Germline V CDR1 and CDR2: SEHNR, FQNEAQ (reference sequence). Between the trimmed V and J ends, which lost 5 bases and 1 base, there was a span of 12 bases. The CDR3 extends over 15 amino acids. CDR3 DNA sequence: TGTGCCAGCAGCCCTGGTAGGGGGTCCTACAATGAGCAGTTCTTC. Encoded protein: CASSPGRGSYNEQFF. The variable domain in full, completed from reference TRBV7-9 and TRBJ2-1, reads DTGVSQNPRHKITKRGQNVTFRCDPISEHNRLYWYRQTLGQGPEFLTYFQNEAQLEKSRLLSDRFSAERPKGSFSTLEIQRTEQGDSAMYLCASSPGRGSYNEQFFGPGTRLTVL.

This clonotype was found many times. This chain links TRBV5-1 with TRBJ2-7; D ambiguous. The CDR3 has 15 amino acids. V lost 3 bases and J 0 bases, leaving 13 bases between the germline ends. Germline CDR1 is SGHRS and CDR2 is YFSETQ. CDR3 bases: TGCGCCAGCAGCTCCCTCTCCGGCCACTCCTACGAGCAGTACTTC. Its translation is CASSSLSGHSYEQYF. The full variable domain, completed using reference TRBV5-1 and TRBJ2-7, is KAGVTQTPRYLIKTRGQQVTLSCSPISGHRSVSWYQQTPGQGLQFLFEYFSETQRNKGNFPGRFSGRQFSNSRSEMNVSTLELGDSALYLCASSSLSGHSYEQYFGPGTRLTVT.

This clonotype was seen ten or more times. The CDR3 sequence is CASSAKTRRGGNTQYF. The CDR3 nucleotides read TGTGCCAGCAGCGCCAAGACTAGGCGAGGCGGTAATACGCAGTATTTT. The chain combines TRBV7-2 with TRBJ2-3; tentative D call: TRBD2 (6 bases). Germline CDR1 is SGHTA and CDR2 is FQGNSA. Deletions cut 5 bases from V and 7 bases from J, with 22 bases between. This CDR3 is 16 amino acids long.

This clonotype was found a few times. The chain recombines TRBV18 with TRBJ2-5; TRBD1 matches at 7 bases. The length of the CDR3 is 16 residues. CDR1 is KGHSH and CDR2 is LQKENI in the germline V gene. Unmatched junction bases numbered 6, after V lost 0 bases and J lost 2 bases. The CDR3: CASSPPGPGQQETQYF. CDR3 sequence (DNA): TGTGCCAGCTCACCACCGGGGCCGGGACAGCAAGAGACCCAGTACTTC.

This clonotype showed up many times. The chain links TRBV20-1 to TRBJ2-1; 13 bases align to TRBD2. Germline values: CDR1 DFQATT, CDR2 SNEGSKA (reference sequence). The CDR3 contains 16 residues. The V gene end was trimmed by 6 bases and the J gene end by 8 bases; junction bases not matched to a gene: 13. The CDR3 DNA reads TGCAGTGCCCCGGTTTTCAGGACTAGCGGGAGTGATGAGCAGTTCTTC. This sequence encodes CSAPVFRTSGSDEQFF.

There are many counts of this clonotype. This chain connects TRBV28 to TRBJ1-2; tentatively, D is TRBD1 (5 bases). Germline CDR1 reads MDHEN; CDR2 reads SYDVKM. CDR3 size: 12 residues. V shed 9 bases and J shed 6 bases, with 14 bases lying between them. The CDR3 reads CARGSGEHGYTF. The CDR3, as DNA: TGTGCCAGGGGTTCGGGGGAGCATGGCTACACCTTC.

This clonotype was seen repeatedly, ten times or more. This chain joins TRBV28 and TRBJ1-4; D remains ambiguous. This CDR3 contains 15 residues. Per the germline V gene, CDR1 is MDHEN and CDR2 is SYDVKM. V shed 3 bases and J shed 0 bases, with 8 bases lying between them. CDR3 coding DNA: TGTGCCAGCAGTTTGGGCGCCCCAACTAATGAAAAACTGTTTTTT. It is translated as CASSLGAPTNEKLFF.

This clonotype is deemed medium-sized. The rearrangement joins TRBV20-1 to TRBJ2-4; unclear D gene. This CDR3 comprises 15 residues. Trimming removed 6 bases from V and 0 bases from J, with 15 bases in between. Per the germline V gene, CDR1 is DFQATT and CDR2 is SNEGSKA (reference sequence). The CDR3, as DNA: TGCAGTGCGCCGATTGTCGGATTAGCCAAAAACATTCAGTACTTC. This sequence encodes CSAPIVGLAKNIQYF.

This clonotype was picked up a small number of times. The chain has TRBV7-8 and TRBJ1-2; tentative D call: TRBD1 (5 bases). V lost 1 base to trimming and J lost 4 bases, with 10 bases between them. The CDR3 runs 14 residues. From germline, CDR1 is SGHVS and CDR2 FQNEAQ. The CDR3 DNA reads TGTGCCAGCAGCTTAGTTATGGGGACCTATGGCTACACCTTC. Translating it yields CASSLVMGTYGYTF.

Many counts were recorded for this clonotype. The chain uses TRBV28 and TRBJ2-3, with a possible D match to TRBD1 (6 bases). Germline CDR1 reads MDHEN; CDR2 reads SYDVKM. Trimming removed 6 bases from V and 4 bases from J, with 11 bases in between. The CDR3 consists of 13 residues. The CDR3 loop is CASRETGPDTQYF. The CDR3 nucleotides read TGTGCCAGCAGGGAAACAGGGCCAGATACGCAGTATTTT.

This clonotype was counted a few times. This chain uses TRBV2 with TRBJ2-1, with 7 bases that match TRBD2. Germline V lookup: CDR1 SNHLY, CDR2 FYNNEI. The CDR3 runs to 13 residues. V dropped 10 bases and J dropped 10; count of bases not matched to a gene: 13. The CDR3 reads CATIGLVTTEQFF. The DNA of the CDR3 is TGTGCCACCATAGGACTAGTAACCACCGAGCAGTTCTTC.

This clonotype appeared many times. For the CDR3, the DNA is TGTGCCAGCAGTAAGGGACAGGGGGCGGGACAGCCCCAGCATTTT. Its protein is CASSKGQGAGQPQHF. This chain links TRBV2 with TRBJ1-5, with TRBD1 matching 12 bases. V trimming: 5 bases; J trimming: 7 bases; junction bases outside the gene matches: 6. Germline V gene data show CDR1 as SNHLY and CDR2 as FYNNEI. The CDR3 is made up of 15 amino acids.

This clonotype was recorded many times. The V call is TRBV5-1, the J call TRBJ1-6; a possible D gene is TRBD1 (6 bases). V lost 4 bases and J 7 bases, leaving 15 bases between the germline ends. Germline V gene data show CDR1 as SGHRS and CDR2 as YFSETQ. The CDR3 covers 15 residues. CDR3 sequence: CASSPWQGSNSPLHF. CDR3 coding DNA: TGCGCCAGCAGCCCCTGGCAGGGGTCAAATTCACCCCTCCACTTT.

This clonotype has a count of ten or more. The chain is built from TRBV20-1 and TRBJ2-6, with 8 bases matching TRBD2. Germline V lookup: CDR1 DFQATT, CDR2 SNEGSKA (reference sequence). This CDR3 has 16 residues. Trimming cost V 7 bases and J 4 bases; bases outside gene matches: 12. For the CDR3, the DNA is TGCAGTGTCCCGGGAGGGTCTGAAGTGGGGGCCAACGTCCTGACTTTC. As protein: CSVPGGSEVGANVLTF.

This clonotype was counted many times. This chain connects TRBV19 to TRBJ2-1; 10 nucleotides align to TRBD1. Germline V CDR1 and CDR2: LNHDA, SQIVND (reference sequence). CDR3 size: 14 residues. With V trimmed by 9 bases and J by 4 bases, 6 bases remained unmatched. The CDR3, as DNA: TGTGCCAGCGCCGGGGACAGGGGTTACAATGAGCAGTTCTTC. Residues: CASAGDRGYNEQFF.

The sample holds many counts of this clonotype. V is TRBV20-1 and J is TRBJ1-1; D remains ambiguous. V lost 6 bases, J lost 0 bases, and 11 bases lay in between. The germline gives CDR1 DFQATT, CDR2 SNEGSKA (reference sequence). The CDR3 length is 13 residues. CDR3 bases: TGCAGTGCCCCCTGGCCCATGAACACTGAAGCTTTCTTT. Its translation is CSAPWPMNTEAFF.

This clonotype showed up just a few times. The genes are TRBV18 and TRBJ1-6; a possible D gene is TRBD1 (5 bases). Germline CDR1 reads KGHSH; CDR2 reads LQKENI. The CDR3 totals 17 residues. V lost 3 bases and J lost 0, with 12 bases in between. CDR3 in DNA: TGTGCCAGCTCACCGGCGGGGCCCAGCTCCTATAATTCACCCCTCCACTTT. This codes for CASSPAGPSSYNSPLHF.

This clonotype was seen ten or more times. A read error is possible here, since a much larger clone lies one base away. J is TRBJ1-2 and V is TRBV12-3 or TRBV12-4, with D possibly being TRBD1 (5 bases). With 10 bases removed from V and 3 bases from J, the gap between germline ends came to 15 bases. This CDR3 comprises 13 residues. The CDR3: CANRRSAHYGYTF. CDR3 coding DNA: TGTGCCAACAGGCGCTCAGCCCACTATGGCTACACCTTC.

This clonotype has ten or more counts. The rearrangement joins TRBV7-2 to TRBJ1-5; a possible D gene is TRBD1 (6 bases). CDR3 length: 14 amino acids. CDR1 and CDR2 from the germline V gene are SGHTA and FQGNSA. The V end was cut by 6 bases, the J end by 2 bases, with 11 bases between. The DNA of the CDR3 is TGTGCCAGCAGTTCGGACAGACGCAATCAGCCCCAGCATTTT. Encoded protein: CASSSDRRNQPQHF.

Here the CDR3 reads CASSFARAVPEAFF. The CDR3 nucleotides are TGTGCCAGCAGCTTCGCACGTGCCGTACCTGAAGCTTTCTTT. V gene TRBV5-6 combines with J gene TRBJ1-1; unclear D gene. The CDR3 is made up of 14 amino acids. V dropped 2 bases and J dropped 6 bases, with 14 bases sitting between them. Germline V lookup: CDR1 SGHDT, CDR2 YYEEEE.

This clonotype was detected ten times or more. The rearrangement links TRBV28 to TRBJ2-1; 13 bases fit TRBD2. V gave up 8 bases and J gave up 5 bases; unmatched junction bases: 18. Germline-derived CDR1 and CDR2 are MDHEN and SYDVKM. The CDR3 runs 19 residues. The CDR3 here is CASRSAGLAGVGAHNEQFF. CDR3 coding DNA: TGTGCCAGCCGCAGCGCCGGACTAGCGGGAGTTGGCGCACACAATGAGCAGTTCTTC.

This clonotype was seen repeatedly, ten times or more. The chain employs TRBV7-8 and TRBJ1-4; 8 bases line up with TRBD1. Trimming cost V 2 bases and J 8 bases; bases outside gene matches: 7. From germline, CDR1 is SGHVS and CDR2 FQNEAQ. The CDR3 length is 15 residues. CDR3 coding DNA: TGTGCCAGCAGCTTAATGGGACAGGAGGGAGAAAAACTGTTTTTT. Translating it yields CASSLMGQEGEKLFF.

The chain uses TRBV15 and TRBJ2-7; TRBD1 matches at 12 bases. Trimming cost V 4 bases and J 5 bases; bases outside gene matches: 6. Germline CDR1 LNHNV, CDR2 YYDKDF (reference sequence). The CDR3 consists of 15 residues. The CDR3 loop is CATSNTGTGGDEQYF. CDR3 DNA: TGTGCCACCAGCAATACGGGGACAGGGGGCGACGAGCAGTACTTC.

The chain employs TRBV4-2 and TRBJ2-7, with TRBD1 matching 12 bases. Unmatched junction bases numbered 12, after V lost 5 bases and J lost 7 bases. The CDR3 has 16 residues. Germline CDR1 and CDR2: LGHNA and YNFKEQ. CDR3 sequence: CASSASGTGGAGEQYF. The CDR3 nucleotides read TGTGCCAGCAGCGCCTCCGGGACAGGGGGCGCGGGGGAGCAGTACTTC.

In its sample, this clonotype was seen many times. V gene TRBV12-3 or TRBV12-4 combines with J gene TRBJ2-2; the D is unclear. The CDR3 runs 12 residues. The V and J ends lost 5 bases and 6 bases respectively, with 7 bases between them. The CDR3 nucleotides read TGTGCCAGCAGTCAAGGCCCCGGGGAGCTGTTTTTT. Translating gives CASSQGPGELFF.

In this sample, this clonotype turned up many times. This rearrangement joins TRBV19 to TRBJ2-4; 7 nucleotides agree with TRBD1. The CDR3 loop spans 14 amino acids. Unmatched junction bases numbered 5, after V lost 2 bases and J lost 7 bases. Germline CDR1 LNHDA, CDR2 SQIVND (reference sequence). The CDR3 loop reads CASSITGEGNIQYF. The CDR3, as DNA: TGTGCCAGTAGTATAACAGGGGAAGGGAACATTCAGTACTTC.

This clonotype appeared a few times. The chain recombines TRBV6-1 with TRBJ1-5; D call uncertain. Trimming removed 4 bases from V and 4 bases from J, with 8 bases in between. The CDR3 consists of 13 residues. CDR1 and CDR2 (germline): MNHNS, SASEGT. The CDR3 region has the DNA TGTGCCAGCAGTGGACTAGGGAATCAGCCCCAGCATTTT. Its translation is CASSGLGNQPQHF.